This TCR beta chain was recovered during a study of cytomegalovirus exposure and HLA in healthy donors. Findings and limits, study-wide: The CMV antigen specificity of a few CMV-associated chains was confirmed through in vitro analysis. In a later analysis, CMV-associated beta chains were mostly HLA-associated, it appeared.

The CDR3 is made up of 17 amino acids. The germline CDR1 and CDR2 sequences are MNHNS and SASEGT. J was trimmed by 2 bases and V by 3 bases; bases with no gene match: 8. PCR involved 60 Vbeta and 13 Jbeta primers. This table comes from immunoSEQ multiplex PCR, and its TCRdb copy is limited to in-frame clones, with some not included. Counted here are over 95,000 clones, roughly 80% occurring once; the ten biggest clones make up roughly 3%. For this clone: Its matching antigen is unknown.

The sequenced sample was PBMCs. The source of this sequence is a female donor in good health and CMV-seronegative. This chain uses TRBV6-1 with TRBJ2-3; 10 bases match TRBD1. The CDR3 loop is CASSDGTGAIDTDTQYF. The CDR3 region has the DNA TGTGCCAGCAGTGACGGGACAGGGGCCATAGACACAGATACGCAGTATTTT.